This T cell receptor beta chain stems from a study of cytomegalovirus exposure and HLA in healthy donors. Looking at the study overall: Clustering assigned about four fifths of the approximately 390 genotyped donors to the Caucasian-associated ancestry cluster.

Germline values: CDR1 PRHDT, CDR2 FYEKMQ (reference sequence). This CDR3 region has 13 residues. V was clipped by 5 bases and J by 6 bases, with 11 bases between them. Findings and caveats of the study: CMV serostatus stood as the only immune exposure information on hand. In a later analysis, specific HLA alleles were associated with about 18,000 TCR beta sequences at a 0.05 false discovery rate.

When sampled, the donors appeared nominally healthy, though they likely had unrecorded immune exposures. This clone was detected only a few times. Its antigen is not identified. This PCR relied on a set of 60 Vbeta primers and 13 Jbeta primers. This table comes from immunoSEQ multiplex PCR, and its TCRdb copy is limited to in-frame clones, with some not included. The table records tens of thousands of clones, roughly 70% of them present only once. The sample consisted of PBMCs. The chain links TRBV13 to TRBJ1-5; D unresolved. The TCR was taken from a man aged 50-59 years in good health and CMV-seropositive. CDR3 nucleotides: TGTGCCAGCAGCCCACCGGGAGGTCAGCCCCAGCATTTT. It specifies CASSPPGGQPQHF.